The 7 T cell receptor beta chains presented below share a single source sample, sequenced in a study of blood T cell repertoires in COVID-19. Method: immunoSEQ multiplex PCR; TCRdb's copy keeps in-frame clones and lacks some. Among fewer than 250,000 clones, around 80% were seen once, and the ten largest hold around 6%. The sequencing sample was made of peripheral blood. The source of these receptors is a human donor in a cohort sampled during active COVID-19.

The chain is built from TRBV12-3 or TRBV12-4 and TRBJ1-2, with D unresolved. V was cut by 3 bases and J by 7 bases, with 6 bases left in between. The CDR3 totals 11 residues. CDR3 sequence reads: CASSFRGGYTF. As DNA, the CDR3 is TGTGCCAGCAGTTTTCGGGGTGGCTACACCTTC.

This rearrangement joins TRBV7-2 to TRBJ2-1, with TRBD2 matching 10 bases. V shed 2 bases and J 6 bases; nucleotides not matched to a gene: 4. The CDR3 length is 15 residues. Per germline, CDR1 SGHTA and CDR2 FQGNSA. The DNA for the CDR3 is TGTGCCAGCAGCTTAACAGCGGGAGGGGGCAATGAGCAGTTCTTC. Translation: CASSLTAGGGNEQFF.

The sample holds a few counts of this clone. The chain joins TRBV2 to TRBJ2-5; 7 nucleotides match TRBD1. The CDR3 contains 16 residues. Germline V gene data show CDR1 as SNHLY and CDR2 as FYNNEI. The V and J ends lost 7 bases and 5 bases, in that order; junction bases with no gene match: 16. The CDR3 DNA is TGTGCCAGCACCAAGGGGGCAGGGCAAAATCGGGAGACCCAGTACTTC. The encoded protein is CASTKGAGQNRETQYF.

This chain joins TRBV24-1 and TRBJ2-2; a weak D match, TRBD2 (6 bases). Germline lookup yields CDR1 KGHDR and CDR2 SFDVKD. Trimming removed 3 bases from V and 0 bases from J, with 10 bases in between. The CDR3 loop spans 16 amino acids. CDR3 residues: CATSDMRGTNTGELFF. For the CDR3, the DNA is TGTGCCACCAGTGATATGCGGGGAACGAACACCGGGGAGCTGTTTTTT.

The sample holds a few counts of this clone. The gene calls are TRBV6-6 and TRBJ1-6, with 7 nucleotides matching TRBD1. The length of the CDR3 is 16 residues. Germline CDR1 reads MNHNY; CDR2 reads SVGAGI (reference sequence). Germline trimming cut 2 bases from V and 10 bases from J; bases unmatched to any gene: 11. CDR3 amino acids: CASSYDGQVSRSPLHF. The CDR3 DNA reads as TGTGCCAGCAGTTACGACGGACAGGTCTCTAGGTCACCCCTCCACTTT.

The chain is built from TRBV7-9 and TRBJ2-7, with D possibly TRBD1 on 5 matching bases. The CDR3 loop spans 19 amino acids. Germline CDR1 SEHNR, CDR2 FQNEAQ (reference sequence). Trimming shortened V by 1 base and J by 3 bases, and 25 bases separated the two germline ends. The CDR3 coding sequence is TGTGCCAGCAGCTTAGAAACAACAGGATTATCCCAGGTTCGCTACGAGCAGTACTTC. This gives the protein CASSLETTGLSQVRYEQYF.

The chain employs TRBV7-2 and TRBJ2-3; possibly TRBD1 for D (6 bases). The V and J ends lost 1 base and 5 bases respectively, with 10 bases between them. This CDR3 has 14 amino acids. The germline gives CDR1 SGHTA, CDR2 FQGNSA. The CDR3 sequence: CASSLGQAGDTQYF. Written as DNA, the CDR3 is TGTGCCAGCAGCTTAGGACAGGCGGGAGATACGCAGTATTTT.